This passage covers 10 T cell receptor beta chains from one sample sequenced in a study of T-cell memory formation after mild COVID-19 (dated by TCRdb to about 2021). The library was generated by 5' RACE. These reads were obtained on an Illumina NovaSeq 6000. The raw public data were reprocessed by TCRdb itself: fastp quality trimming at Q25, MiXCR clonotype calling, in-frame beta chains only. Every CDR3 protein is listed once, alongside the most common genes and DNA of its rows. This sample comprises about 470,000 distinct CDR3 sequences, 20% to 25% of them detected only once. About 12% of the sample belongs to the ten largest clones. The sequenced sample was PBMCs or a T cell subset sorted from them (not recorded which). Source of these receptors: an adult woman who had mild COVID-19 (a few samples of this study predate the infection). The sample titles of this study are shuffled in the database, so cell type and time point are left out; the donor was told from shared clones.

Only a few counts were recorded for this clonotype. CDR3 protein: CASSFPLRQVRDYEQYF. CDR3 DNA sequence: TGCGCCAGCAGCTTCCCGCTGAGACAGGTACGGGACTACGAGCAGTACTTC. This sequence joins TRBV5-1 and TRBJ2-7, with a tentative D call TRBD1 (6 bases). CDR1 and CDR2 from the germline V gene are SGHRS and YFSETQ. V dropped 2 bases and J dropped 3 bases, with 21 bases sitting between them. There are 17 residues in the CDR3.

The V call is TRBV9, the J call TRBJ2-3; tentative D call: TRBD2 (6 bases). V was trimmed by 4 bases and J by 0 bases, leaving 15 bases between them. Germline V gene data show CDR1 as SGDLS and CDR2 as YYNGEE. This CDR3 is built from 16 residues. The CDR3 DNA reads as TGTGCCAGCAGCCCAACCCCTCTAGCGAGCACAGATACGCAGTATTTT. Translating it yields CASSPTPLASTDTQYF.

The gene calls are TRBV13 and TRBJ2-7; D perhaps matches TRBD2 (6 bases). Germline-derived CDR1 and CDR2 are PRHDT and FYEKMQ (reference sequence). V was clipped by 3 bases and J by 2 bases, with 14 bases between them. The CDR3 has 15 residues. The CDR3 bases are TGTGCCAGCAGCTTGTATAATAGCGGCCCCTACGAGCAGTACTTC. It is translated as CASSLYNSGPYEQYF.

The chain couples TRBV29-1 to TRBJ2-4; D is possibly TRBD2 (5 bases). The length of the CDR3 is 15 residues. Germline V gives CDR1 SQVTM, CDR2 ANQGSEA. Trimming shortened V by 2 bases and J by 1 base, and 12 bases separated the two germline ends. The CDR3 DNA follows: TGCAGCGTTGAATTAGCCCGAGGGGCCAAAAACATTCAGTACTTC. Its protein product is CSVELARGAKNIQYF.

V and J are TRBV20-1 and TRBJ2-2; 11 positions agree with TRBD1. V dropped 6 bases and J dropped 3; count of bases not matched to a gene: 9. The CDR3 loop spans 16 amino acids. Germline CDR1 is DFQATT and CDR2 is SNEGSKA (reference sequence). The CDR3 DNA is TGCAGTGCAATTGCCGGACAGGGGGCTTACACCGGGGAGCTGTTTTTT. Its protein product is CSAIAGQGAYTGELFF.

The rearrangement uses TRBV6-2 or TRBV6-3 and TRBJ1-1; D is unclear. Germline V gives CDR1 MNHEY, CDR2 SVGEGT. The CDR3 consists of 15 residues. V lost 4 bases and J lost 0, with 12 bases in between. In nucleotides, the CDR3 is TGTGCCAGCAGTTCCATTAGCTCGATGAACACTGAAGCTTTCTTT. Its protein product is CASSSISSMNTEAFF.

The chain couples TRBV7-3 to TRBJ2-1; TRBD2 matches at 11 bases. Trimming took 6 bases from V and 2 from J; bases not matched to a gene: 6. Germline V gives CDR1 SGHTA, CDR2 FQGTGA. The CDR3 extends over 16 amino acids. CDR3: CASSYDSGRAYNEQFF. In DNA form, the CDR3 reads TGTGCCAGCAGTTATGATAGCGGGAGGGCCTACAATGAGCAGTTCTTC.

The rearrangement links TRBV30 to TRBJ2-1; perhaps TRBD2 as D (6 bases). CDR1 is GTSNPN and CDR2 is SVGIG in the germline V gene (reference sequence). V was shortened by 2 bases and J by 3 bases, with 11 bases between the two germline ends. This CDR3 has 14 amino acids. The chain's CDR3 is CAWSFLTSYNEQFF. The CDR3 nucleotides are TGTGCCTGGAGTTTTCTGACTAGCTACAATGAGCAGTTCTTC.

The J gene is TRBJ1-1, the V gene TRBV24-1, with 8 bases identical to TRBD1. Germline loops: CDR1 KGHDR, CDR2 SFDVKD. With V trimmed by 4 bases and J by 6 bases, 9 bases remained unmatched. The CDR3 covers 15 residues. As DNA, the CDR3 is TGTGCCACCAGTGACCCCGCAGGGGGCAGGGCTGAAGCTTTCTTT. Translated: CATSDPAGGRAEAFF.

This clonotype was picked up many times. The CDR3 region is CAWSGGYYEQYF. The CDR3 nucleotides are TGTGCCTGGAGTGGGGGATACTACGAGCAGTACTTC. The V and J genes are TRBV30 and TRBJ2-7; D is uncertain. This CDR3 region has 12 residues. V dropped 1 base and J dropped 3 bases, with 7 bases sitting between them. Germline values: CDR1 GTSNPN, CDR2 SVGIG (reference sequence).